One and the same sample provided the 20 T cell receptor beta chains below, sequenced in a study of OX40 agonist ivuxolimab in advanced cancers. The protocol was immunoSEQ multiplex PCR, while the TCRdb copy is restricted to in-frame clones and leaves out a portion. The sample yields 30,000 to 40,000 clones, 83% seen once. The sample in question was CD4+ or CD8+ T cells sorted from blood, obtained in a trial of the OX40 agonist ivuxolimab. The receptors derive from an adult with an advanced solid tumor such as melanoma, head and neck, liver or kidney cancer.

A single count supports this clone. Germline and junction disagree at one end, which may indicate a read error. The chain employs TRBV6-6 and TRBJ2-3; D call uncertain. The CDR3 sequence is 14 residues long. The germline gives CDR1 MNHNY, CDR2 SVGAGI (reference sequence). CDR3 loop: CAGSYSSSSDTQYF. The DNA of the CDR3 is TGTGCCGGCAGTTACTCGAGTAGTTCAGATACGCAGTATTTT.

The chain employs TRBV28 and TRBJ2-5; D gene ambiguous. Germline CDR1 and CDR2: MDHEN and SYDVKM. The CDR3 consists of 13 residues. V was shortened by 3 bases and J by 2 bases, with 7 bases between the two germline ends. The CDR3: CASSFIGQETQYF. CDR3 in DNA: TGTGCCAGCAGTTTTATCGGTCAAGAGACCCAGTACTTC.

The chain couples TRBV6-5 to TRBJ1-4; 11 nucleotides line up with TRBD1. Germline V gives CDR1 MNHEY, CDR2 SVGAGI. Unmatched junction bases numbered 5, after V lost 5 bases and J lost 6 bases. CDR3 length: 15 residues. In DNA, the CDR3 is TGTGCCAGCAGTCCTTGGGACAGGGGGGATGAAAAACTGTTTTTT. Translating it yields CASSPWDRGDEKLFF.

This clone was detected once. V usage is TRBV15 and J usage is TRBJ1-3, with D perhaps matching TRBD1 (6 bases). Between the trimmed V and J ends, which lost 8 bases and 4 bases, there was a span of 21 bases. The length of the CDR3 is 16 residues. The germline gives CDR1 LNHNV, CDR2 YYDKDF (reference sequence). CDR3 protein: CATSRDKTIGGNTIYF. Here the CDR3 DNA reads TGTGCCACCTCCAGGGACAAGACGATTGGGGGAAACACCATATATTTT.

CDR3 in amino acids: CASSELTGSSYEQYF. CDR3 DNA: TGTGCCAGCAGTGAACTCACAGGGAGCTCCTACGAGCAGTACTTC. V is TRBV6-1 and J is TRBJ2-7; a weak D match, TRBD1 (6 bases). The CDR3 spans 15 residues. Germline V gene sequence: CDR1 MNHNS, CDR2 SASEGT. The ends were cut back, 2 bases at V and 0 bases at J, with 11 bases in the middle.

As DNA, the CDR3 is TGTGCCAGCAGCTTAACCGCCCTTAATGATGGCTACACCTTC. This translates into CASSLTALNDGYTF. This sequence joins TRBV7-6 and TRBJ1-2, with D hard to call. CDR3 length: 14 amino acids. The V and J ends lost 2 bases and 6 bases respectively, with 13 bases between them. Germline values: CDR1 SGHVS, CDR2 FNYEAQ.

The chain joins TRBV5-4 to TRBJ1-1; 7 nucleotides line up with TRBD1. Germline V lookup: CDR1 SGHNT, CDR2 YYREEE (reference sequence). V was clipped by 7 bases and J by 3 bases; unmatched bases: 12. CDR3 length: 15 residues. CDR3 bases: TGTGCCAGCGGGGATATGGTGAGGGGGCACACTGAAGCTTTCTTT. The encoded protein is CASGDMVRGHTEAFF.

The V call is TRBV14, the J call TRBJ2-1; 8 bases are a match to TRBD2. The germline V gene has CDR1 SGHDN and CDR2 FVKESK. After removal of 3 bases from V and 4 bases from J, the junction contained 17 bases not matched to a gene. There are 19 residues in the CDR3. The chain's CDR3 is CASSQGFTTSGGKYNEQFF. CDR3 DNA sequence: TGTGCCAGCAGCCAGGGCTTTACTACTAGCGGAGGAAAATACAATGAGCAGTTCTTC.

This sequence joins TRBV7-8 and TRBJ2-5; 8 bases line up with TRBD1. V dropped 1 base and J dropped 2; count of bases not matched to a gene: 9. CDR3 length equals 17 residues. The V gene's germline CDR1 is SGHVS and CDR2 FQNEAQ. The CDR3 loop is CASSLDRGQGQQETQYF. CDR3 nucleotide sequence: TGTGCCAGCAGCTTAGACCGCGGACAGGGACAACAAGAGACCCAGTACTTC. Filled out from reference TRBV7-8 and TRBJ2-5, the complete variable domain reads GAGVSQSPRYKVAKRGQDVALRCDPISGHVSLFWYQQALGQGPEFLTYFQNEAQLDKSGLPSDRFFAERPEGSVSTLKIQRTQQEDSAVYLCASSLDRGQGQQETQYFGPGTRLLVL.

The CDR3 sequence is CASSRLSGTSETQYF. Here the CDR3 DNA reads TGTGCCAGCAGCCGCCTTTCCGGGACATCAGAGACCCAGTACTTC. The rearrangement links TRBV7-9 to TRBJ2-5; a possible D gene is TRBD1 (6 bases). The V and J ends lost 5 bases and 4 bases respectively, with 17 bases between them. Germline CDR1 and CDR2: SEHNR and FQNEAQ (reference sequence). This CDR3 comprises 15 residues. The entire variable domain, with the rest obtained from reference TRBV7-9 and TRBJ2-5, is as follows: DTGVSQNPRHKITKRGQNVTFRCDPISEHNRLYWYRQTLGQGPEFLTYFQNEAQLEKSRLLSDRFSAERPKGSFSTLEIQRTEQGDSAMYLCASSRLSGTSETQYFGPGTRLLVL.

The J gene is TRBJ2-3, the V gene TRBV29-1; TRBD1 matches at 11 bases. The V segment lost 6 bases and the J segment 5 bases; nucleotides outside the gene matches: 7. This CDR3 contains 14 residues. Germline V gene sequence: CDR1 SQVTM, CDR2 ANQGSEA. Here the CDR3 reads CSVAKGQGGDTQYF. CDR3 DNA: TGCAGCGTAGCGAAGGGACAGGGGGGAGATACGCAGTATTTT.

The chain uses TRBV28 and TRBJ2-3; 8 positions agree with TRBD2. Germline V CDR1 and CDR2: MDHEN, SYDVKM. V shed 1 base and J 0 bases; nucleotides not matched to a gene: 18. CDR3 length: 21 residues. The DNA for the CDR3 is TGTGCCAGCAGTTTATCCGGGGGCATTGTGGGGACTAGTTATAGCACAGATACGCAGTATTTT. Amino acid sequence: CASSLSGGIVGTSYSTDTQYF.

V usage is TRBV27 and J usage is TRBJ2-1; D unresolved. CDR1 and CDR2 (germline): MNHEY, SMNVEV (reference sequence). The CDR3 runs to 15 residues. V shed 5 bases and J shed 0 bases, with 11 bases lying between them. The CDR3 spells CASSKHTSSYNEQFF. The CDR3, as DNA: TGTGCCAGCAGTAAACACACGAGCTCCTACAATGAGCAGTTCTTC.

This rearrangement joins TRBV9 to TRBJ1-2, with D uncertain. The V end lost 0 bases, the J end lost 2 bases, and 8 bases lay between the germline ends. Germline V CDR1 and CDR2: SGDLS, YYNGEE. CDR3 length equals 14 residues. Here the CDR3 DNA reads TGTGCCAGCAGCGTAGGAGGAGGGAACTATGGCTACACCTTC. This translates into CASSVGGGNYGYTF.

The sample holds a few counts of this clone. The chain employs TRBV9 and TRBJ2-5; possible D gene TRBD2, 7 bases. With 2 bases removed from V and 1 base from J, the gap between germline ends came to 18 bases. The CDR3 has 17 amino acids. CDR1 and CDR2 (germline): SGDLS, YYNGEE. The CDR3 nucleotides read TGTGCCAGCAGCGTCCTCGGGGGGCTGGAGGTCCAAGAGACCCAGTACTTC. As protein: CASSVLGGLEVQETQYF.

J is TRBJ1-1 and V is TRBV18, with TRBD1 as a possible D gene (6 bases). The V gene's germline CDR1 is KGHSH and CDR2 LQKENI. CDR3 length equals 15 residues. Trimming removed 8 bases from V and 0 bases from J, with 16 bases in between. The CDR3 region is CASTKEGGMNTEAFF. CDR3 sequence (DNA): TGTGCCAGCACAAAGGAGGGGGGAATGAACACTGAAGCTTTCTTT. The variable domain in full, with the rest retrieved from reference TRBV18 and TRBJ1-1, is NAGVMQNPRHLVRRRGQEARLRCSPMKGHSHVYWYRQLPEEGLKFMVYLQKENIIDESGMPKERFSAEFPKEGPSILRIQQVVRGDSAAYFCASTKEGGMNTEAFFGQGTRLTVV.

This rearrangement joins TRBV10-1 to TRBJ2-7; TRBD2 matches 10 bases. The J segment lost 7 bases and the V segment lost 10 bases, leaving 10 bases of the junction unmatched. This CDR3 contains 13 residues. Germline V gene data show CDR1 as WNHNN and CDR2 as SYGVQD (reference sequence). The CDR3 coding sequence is TGCGCCACACCGGGACTAGCGTTATTTGAGCAGTACTTC. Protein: CATPGLALFEQYF.

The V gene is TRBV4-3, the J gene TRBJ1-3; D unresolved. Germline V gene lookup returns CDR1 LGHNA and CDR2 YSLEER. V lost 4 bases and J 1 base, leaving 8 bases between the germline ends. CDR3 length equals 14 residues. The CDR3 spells CASSPTDSGNTIYF. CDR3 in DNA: TGCGCCAGCAGCCCGACGGATTCTGGAAACACCATATATTTT.

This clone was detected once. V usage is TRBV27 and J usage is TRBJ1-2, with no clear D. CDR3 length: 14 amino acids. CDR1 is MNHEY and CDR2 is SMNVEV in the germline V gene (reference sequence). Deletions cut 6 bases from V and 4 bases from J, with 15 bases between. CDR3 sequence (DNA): TGTGCCAGCAGGTACAGTGTAAAGACCTATGGCTACACCTTC. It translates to CASRYSVKTYGYTF.

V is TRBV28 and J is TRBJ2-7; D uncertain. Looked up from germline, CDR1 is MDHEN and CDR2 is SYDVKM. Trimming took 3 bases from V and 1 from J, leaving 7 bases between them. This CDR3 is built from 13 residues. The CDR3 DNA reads TGTGCCAGCAGTTTTATAGGTTCCTACGAGCAGTACTTC. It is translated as CASSFIGSYEQYF.